This TCR beta chain is from a study of blood T cell repertoires in COVID-19. The CDR3 is made up of 13 amino acids. Germline V lookup: CDR1 SGDLS, CDR2 YYNGEE. V lost 4 bases and J lost 4, with 11 bases in between. Original analysis: The assay estimated nucleated cells by amplifying reference gene primers. Produced via immunoSEQ multiplex PCR; TCRdb's table is partial and in-frame only. Clonal size and the V and J genes are those of that table, whereas D and trimming came from the DNA. The sample includes 200,000 to 250,000 clones, roughly 77% of them seen just once. The study assigned cohorts using participant-reported clinical history.

The chain employs TRBV9 and TRBJ1-2; D perhaps matches TRBD1 (5 bases). This clonotype was sampled from a man aged 40-49 years who had recovered from COVID-19. Sequencing was carried out using PBMCs or T cells enriched from blood (not recorded which). CDR3 in amino acids: CASSPGGGYGYTF. The CDR3 bases are TGTGCCAGCAGCCCCGGGGGTGGCTATGGCTACACCTTC. The full variable domain, its missing parts supplied by reference TRBV9 and TRBJ1-2, is DSGVTQTPKHLITATGQRVTLRCSPRSGDLSVYWYQQSLDQGLQFLIQYYNGEERAKGNILERFSAQQFPDLHSELNLSSLELGDSALYFCASSPGGGYGYTFGSGTRLTVV.